This TCR beta chain was observed in a study of shared clonotypes between healthy human individuals. Per the germline V gene, CDR1 is MNHNS and CDR2 is SASEGT. J was trimmed by 8 bases and V by 6 bases; bases with no gene match: 7. The CDR3 is 14 amino acids. At deep level, the assay was performed. Around 30,000 T cell genomes, or around 300 ng DNA, went into unsorted PBMC replicate PCRs. Data came from immunoSEQ multiplex PCR; TCRdb stores just in-frame clones and leaves some out. The table records fewer than 650,000 clones, approximately 80% of them present only once. Material for sequencing was PBMCs. This receptor was obtained from a woman aged 40 to 50 in good health. Some clones in this sample may be carry-over from other donors' samples. The rearrangement joins TRBV6-1 to TRBJ1-4; 9 bases align to TRBD1. DNA for the CDR3: TGTGCCAGCAGCGTACAGGGGGCGGGGGAAAAACTGTTTTTT. Its protein is CASSVQGAGEKLFF.